These 31 T cell receptor beta chains were all obtained from the same sample, sequenced in a study of cytomegalovirus exposure and HLA in healthy donors. A multiplex PCR was run with 60 Vbeta primers and 13 Jbeta primers. The protocol was immunoSEQ multiplex PCR, while the TCRdb copy is restricted to in-frame clones and leaves out a portion. The data show about 110,000 clones, around three quarters seen once. Sequenced material: PBMCs. Every receptor here comes from a woman in her forties or fifties in good health and CMV-seropositive.

J is TRBJ1-2 and V is TRBV15; D is ambiguous. The CDR3 loop spans 13 amino acids. Germline V gene sequence: CDR1 LNHNV, CDR2 YYDKDF (reference sequence). With 5 bases removed from V and 7 bases from J, the gap between germline ends came to 14 bases. CDR3 region: CATSPTAPFGYTF. The DNA of the CDR3 is TGTGCCACCAGCCCGACTGCTCCCTTTGGCTACACCTTC. The variable domain in full, completed from reference TRBV15 and TRBJ1-2, reads DAMVIQNPRYQVTQFGKPVTLSCSQTLNHNVMYWYQQKSSQAPKLLFHYYDKDFNNEADTPDNFQSRRPNTSFCFLDIRSPGLGDTAMYLCATSPTAPFGYTFGSGTRLTVV.

The rearrangement uses TRBV9 and TRBJ2-1; 8 positions match TRBD2. Germline V gives CDR1 SGDLS, CDR2 YYNGEE. The CDR3 has 15 amino acids. The V gene end was trimmed by 5 bases and the J gene end by 6 bases; junction bases not matched to a gene: 10. CDR3 in amino acids: CASSGFSGGLNEQFF. CDR3 DNA sequence: TGTGCCAGCAGTGGGTTCTCGGGGGGGCTCAATGAGCAGTTCTTC.

The chain carries TRBV5-1 and TRBJ2-1, with 7 bases fitting TRBD1. Trimming at V came to 4 bases and at J to 8 bases, leaving 18 bases not matched to a gene. CDR3 length equals 17 residues. CDR1 is SGHRS and CDR2 is YFSETQ in the germline V gene. The CDR3 sequence: CASSPPLRDSVRHEQFF. CDR3 sequence (DNA): TGCGCCAGCAGCCCCCCCCTCCGGGACAGTGTGAGACATGAGCAGTTCTTC.

This rearrangement joins TRBV6-6 to TRBJ1-1; maybe TRBD1 (6 bases). The germline CDR1 and CDR2 sequences are MNHNY and SVGAGI (reference sequence). The V end was cut by 6 bases, the J end by 3 bases, with 14 bases between. The CDR3 loop spans 14 amino acids. This CDR3 reads CASSGNRVHTEAFF. The CDR3 DNA follows: TGTGCCAGCAGCGGAAACAGGGTACACACTGAAGCTTTCTTT.

The V gene is TRBV7-2, the J gene TRBJ2-3; maybe TRBD2 (7 bases). The CDR3 has 17 residues. V dropped 1 base and J dropped 0 bases, with 14 bases sitting between them. In germline, CDR1 is SGHTA, CDR2 FQGNSA. DNA of the CDR3: TGTGCCAGCAGCTTAGGAGGGGGAGGGCCGAGCACAGATACGCAGTATTTT. Its translation is CASSLGGGGPSTDTQYF. Together with reference TRBV7-2 and TRBJ2-3, the CDR3 gives the full variable domain: GAGVSQSPSNKVTEKGKDVELRCDPISGHTALYWYRQSLGQGLEFLIYFQGNSAPDKSGLPSDRFSAERTGGSVSTLTIQRTQQEDSAVYLCASSLGGGGPSTDTQYFGPGTRLTVL.

The CDR3 nucleotides read TGTGCCAGCCTGACACTAGGGAGCACCGGGGAGCTGTTTTTT. This translates into CASLTLGSTGELFF. V gene TRBV7-3 combines with J gene TRBJ2-2; possible D gene TRBD2, 5 bases. The CDR3 covers 14 residues. V gave up 8 bases and J gave up 4 bases, with 14 bases separating them. Germline loops: CDR1 SGHTA, CDR2 FQGTGA.

The chain combines TRBV2 with TRBJ1-3; a possible D gene is TRBD1 (5 bases). This CDR3 region has 16 residues. The germline CDR1 and CDR2 sequences are SNHLY and FYNNEI. V was clipped by 6 bases and J by 0 bases, with 15 bases between them. CDR3 DNA sequence: TGTGCCAGCAGGGGGGGACTTTCTAGCTCTGGAAACACCATATATTTT. Translating gives CASRGGLSSSGNTIYF.

The chain has TRBV2 and TRBJ1-6; 8 bases line up with TRBD1. CDR3 size: 14 residues. Unmatched junction bases numbered 1, after V lost 6 bases and J lost 3 bases. The germline V gene has CDR1 SNHLY and CDR2 FYNNEI. CDR3 DNA: TGTGCCAGCAGCGGGACAGGCTATAATTCACCCCTCCACTTT. Amino acid sequence: CASSGTGYNSPLHF.

This sequence joins TRBV5-4 and TRBJ1-1, with 7 bases that match TRBD1. V lost 4 bases and J lost 4; bases outside the gene matches: 4. The CDR3 loop spans 13 amino acids. In germline, CDR1 is SGHNT, CDR2 YYREEE (reference sequence). The CDR3 DNA reads as TGTGCCAGCAGCCGCAACAGGGGCACTGAAGCTTTCTTT. It specifies CASSRNRGTEAFF.

V gene TRBV6-1 combines with J gene TRBJ2-7; weak D call: TRBD2 (5 bases). V lost 4 bases and J 11 bases, leaving 18 bases between the germline ends. There are 13 residues in the CDR3. Germline assignment: CDR1 MNHNS and CDR2 SASEGT. CDR3 sequence reads: CASSVASQKEEYF. The DNA of the CDR3 is TGTGCCAGCAGTGTAGCCAGCCAGAAGGAGGAGTACTTC.

The J gene is TRBJ2-5, the V gene TRBV7-3; TRBD2 aligns across 10 bases. V lost 5 bases and J lost 1; bases outside the gene matches: 13. CDR3 length: 18 residues. Germline assignment: CDR1 SGHTA and CDR2 FQGTGA. This chain's CDR3 is CASSPRASGSWAQETQYF. As DNA, the CDR3 is TGTGCCAGCAGCCCCCGCGCTAGCGGGAGTTGGGCCCAAGAGACCCAGTACTTC.

A few counts support this clone. The chain has TRBV14 and TRBJ2-5; tentative D call: TRBD1 (6 bases). In germline, CDR1 is SGHDN, CDR2 FVKESK. The CDR3 is made up of 16 amino acids. The V end lost 3 bases, the J end lost 0 bases, and 14 bases lay between the germline ends. CDR3 region: CASSQPGTHYQETQYF. For the CDR3, the DNA is TGTGCCAGCAGCCAGCCCGGGACACATTACCAAGAGACCCAGTACTTC.

J is TRBJ1-5 and V is TRBV5-1; D call uncertain. From germline, CDR1 is SGHRS and CDR2 YFSETQ. The CDR3 sequence is 14 residues long. V was trimmed by 5 bases and J by 0 bases, leaving 9 bases between them. The CDR3: CASRTDYSNQPQHF. The CDR3 nucleotides read TGCGCCAGCAGAACAGACTATAGCAATCAGCCCCAGCATTTT.

V and J are TRBV25-1 and TRBJ1-4, with TRBD1 as a possible D gene (6 bases). CDR3 length: 15 residues. Between the trimmed V and J ends, which lost 4 bases and 8 bases, there was a span of 17 bases. From germline, CDR1 is MGHDK and CDR2 SYGVNS. CDR3 in DNA: TGTGCCAGCAGTGGGTCCATGGGGGGGGGCGAAAAACTGTTTTTT. Translation: CASSGSMGGGEKLFF.

This clone was seen more than once but under ten times. V and J are TRBV9 and TRBJ1-4; 7 bases align to TRBD1. The CDR3 has 13 residues. V shed 0 bases, J shed 11 bases, and the junction held 4 bases outside the gene matches. The germline CDR1 and CDR2 sequences are SGDLS and YYNGEE. As DNA, the CDR3 is TGTGCCAGCAGCGTAGGGAGGGGGCAGAAACTGTTTTTT. Protein sequence: CASSVGRGQKLFF.

The rearrangement joins TRBV19 to TRBJ2-2; TRBD1 matches at 8 bases. The junction had 4 bases not matched to a gene; V was cut back by 1 base and J by 3 bases. CDR1 and CDR2 from the germline V gene are LNHDA and SQIVND (reference sequence). This CDR3 spans 16 amino acids. CDR3 in amino acids: CASSIVTGAHTGELFF. The CDR3 coding sequence is TGTGCCAGTAGTATAGTGACAGGGGCCCACACCGGGGAGCTGTTTTTT.

V and J are TRBV7-9 and TRBJ2-1; D is unresolved. This CDR3 region has 12 residues. With 3 bases removed from V and 6 bases from J, the gap between germline ends came to 6 bases. Germline V gene sequence: CDR1 SEHNR, CDR2 FQNEAQ (reference sequence). CDR3 amino acids: CASSFSGNEQFF. CDR3 in DNA: TGTGCCAGCAGCTTTAGTGGCAATGAGCAGTTCTTC.

The V call is TRBV25-1, the J call TRBJ1-6; D call uncertain. The CDR3 totals 13 residues. The V gene lost 6 bases and the J gene lost 6 bases, with 9 bases spanning the gap. Germline V gene data show CDR1 as MGHDK and CDR2 as SYGVNS. The CDR3 sequence is CASRDGGNSPLHF. CDR3 bases: TGTGCCAGCAGGGACGGAGGTAATTCACCCCTCCACTTT. The full variable domain, rest sourced from reference TRBV25-1 and TRBJ1-6, is EADIYQTPRYLVIGTGKKITLECSQTMGHDKMYWYQQDPGMELHLIHYSYGVNSTEKGDLSSESTVSRIRTEHFPLTLESARPSHTSQYLCASRDGGNSPLHFGNGTRLTVT.

The sample holds one count of this clone. The chain carries TRBV12-2 and TRBJ1-1; the table names TRBD1, a call not compared with the DNA. TRBV12-2 is marked as a pseudogene. The CDR3 spans 15 residues. The CDR3 here is CASRLRQGMNTEAFF. The CDR3 nucleotides are TGTGCAAGTCGCTTACGACAGGGCATGAACACTGAAGCTTTCTTT.

This clone was picked up a small number of times. The CDR3: CASSIRRNQETQYF. In DNA form, the CDR3 reads TGTGCCAGTAGTATTCGGCGGAACCAAGAGACCCAGTACTTC. This chain links TRBV19 with TRBJ2-5; D is unresolved. V lost 3 bases, J lost 0 bases, and 8 bases lay in between. Germline CDR1 and CDR2: LNHDA and SQIVND (reference sequence). The length of the CDR3 is 14 residues.

The chain combines TRBV9 with TRBJ2-7; TRBD2 matches at 9 bases. The CDR3 has 15 residues. The trim removed 4 bases at V and 1 base at J, leaving 6 bases unmatched. The V gene's germline CDR1 is SGDLS and CDR2 YYNGEE. The CDR3 here is CASSLSTSGSYEQYF. CDR3 DNA sequence: TGTGCCAGCAGCCTCTCGACTAGCGGATCCTACGAGCAGTACTTC.

This clone showed up just a few times. The V call is TRBV6-5, the J call TRBJ2-7; 8 nucleotides agree with TRBD1. CDR1 MNHEY and CDR2 SVGAGI come from the germline V gene. V was clipped by 4 bases and J by 5 bases; unmatched bases: 7. The CDR3 is 14 amino acids. CDR3 amino acids: CASSSWDRKDEQYF. The DNA of the CDR3 is TGTGCCAGCAGTTCTTGGGACAGGAAGGACGAGCAGTACTTC.

This clone has just a few counts. The chain combines TRBV4-3 with TRBJ2-3; the D gene is possibly TRBD1 (5 bases). The germline V and J ends were trimmed by 1 base and 5 bases, with 10 bases remaining between them. The CDR3 is 14 amino acids. Germline V gene sequence: CDR1 LGHNA, CDR2 YSLEER. The CDR3 sequence: CASSQGQLLDTQYF. CDR3 in DNA: TGCGCCAGCAGCCAAGGACAGCTTCTAGATACGCAGTATTTT.

This clone appeared once. The junction departs from germline at one end; a sequencing error may be responsible. The chain links TRBV7-9 to TRBJ2-5; 10 nucleotides match TRBD1. Per the germline V gene, CDR1 is SEHNR and CDR2 is FQNEAQ (reference sequence). The CDR3 spans 15 residues. The chain's CDR3 is CSSSSWDRGKETQYF. In DNA form, the CDR3 reads TGTTCCAGCAGCTCGTGGGACAGGGGTAAAGAGACCCAGTACTTC.

In this sample, this clone turned up a few times. The CDR3 sequence: CASSSGGHSTDTQYF. For the CDR3, the DNA is TGTGCCAGCAGTAGCGGGGGGCATAGCACAGATACGCAGTATTTT. The gene calls are TRBV6-5 and TRBJ2-3, with 9 bases lining up with TRBD2. This CDR3 spans 15 amino acids. With V trimmed by 5 bases and J by 0 bases, 3 bases remained unmatched. Germline V gene data show CDR1 as MNHEY and CDR2 as SVGAGI.

V and J are TRBV7-9 and TRBJ1-1, with D maybe TRBD1 (5 bases). Germline V gene lookup returns CDR1 SEHNR and CDR2 FQNEAQ (reference sequence). The CDR3 sequence is 14 residues long. Trimming took off 5 bases at V and 6 bases at J, with 16 bases between the two ends. This CDR3 reads CASSLGGGGAEAFF. In DNA form, the CDR3 reads TGTGCCAGCAGCCTAGGCGGGGGAGGAGCTGAAGCTTTCTTT. Full variable domain (rest looked up from reference TRBV7-9 and TRBJ1-1): DTGVSQNPRHKITKRGQNVTFRCDPISEHNRLYWYRQTLGQGPEFLTYFQNEAQLEKSRLLSDRFSAERPKGSFSTLEIQRTEQGDSAMYLCASSLGGGGAEAFFGQGTRLTVV.

V and J are TRBV13 and TRBJ2-1; D gene unclear. Deletions cut 5 bases from V and 0 bases from J, with 14 bases between. Germline V lookup: CDR1 PRHDT, CDR2 FYEKMQ (reference sequence). This CDR3 contains 16 residues. The CDR3: CASSPEVISSYNEQFF. The CDR3 nucleotides read TGTGCCAGCAGCCCTGAGGTGATTAGCTCCTACAATGAGCAGTTCTTC.

In this sample, this clone turned up a few times. V is TRBV7-9 and J is TRBJ1-4; 8 nucleotides agree with TRBD1. CDR1 and CDR2 (germline): SEHNR, FQNEAQ (reference sequence). With V trimmed by 5 bases and J by 7 bases, 9 bases remained unmatched. The CDR3 has 15 amino acids. As DNA, the CDR3 is TGTGCCAGCAGCCAAGTAGGGACAGGAGGTGAAAAACTGTTTTTT. It codes for CASSQVGTGGEKLFF.

This clone has more than one count but fewer than ten. V gene TRBV7-2 combines with J gene TRBJ2-7; tentative D call: TRBD2 (5 bases). Trimming cost V 2 bases and J 12 bases, with 14 bases left between them. This CDR3 comprises 12 residues. CDR1 is SGHTA, CDR2 FQGNSA, per germline. The CDR3 DNA reads as TGTGCCAGCAGCTTACCCGAGGGCTTCGGGTACTTC. Encoded protein: CASSLPEGFGYF.

This clone showed up just a few times. The V call is TRBV11-2, the J call TRBJ1-2; 7 bases are a match to TRBD1. Germline-derived CDR1 and CDR2 are SGHAT and FQNNGV. V lost 4 bases to trimming and J lost 1 base; unmatched junction nucleotides: 3. The CDR3 runs 14 residues. The DNA of the CDR3 is TGTGCCAGCAGCTCCGGGACAGATAACTATGGCTACACCTTC. Protein: CASSSGTDNYGYTF. Looking up the rest from reference TRBV11-2 and TRBJ1-2 gives the full variable domain: EAGVAQSPRYKIIEKRQSVAFWCNPISGHATLYWYQQILGQGPKLLIQFQNNGVVDDSQLPKDRFSAERLKGVDSTLKIQPAKLEDSAVYLCASSSGTDNYGYTFGSGTRLTVV.

This clone was detected a few times. The J gene is TRBJ1-5, the V gene TRBV21-1. TRBV21-1 is marked as a pseudogene. CDR3 length: 16 residues. The CDR3: CATSSRLFLDDQPQHF. CDR3 coding DNA: TGTGCCACCTCCTCGAGACTGTTTCTTGATGATCAGCCCCAGCATTTT.